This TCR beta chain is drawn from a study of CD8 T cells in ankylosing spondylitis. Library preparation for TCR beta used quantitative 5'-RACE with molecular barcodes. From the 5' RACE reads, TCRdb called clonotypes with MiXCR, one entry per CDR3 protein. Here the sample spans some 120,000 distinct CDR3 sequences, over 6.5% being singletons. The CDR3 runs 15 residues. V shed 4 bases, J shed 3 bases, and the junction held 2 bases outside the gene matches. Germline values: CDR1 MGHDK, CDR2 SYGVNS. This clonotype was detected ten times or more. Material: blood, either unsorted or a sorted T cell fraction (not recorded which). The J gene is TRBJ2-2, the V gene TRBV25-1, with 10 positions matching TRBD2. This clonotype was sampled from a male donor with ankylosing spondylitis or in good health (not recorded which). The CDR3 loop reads CASSGTSGYTGELFF. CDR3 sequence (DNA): TGTGCCAGCAGTGGGACTAGCGGTTACACCGGGGAGCTGTTTTTT.